A single sample is the source of the 18 T cell receptor beta chains below, sequenced in a study of CD8 T cells in Susac syndrome. Random hexamers served to reverse transcribe roughly 0.45 to 1 ug RNA. MiXCR was run by TCRdb on the immunoSEQ multiplex PCR reads, yielding one entry per CDR3 protein. The table records 400,000 or so distinct CDR3 sequences, approximately 85% of them present only once. The sequencing sample was made of CD8+ T cells from PBMCs. The source is a human donor with multiple sclerosis.

V and J are TRBV11-2 and TRBJ1-2, with 7 bases aligning to TRBD1. Trimming took 4 bases from V and 3 from J; bases not matched to a gene: 5. CDR1 and CDR2 (germline): SGHAT, FQNNGV. The CDR3 has 14 amino acids. The CDR3 DNA reads TGTGCCAGCAGCTCCGCCGGGACAGACTATGGCTACACCTTC. The encoded protein is CASSSAGTDYGYTF.

The chain combines TRBV4-1 with TRBJ2-1; unclear D gene. CDR1 and CDR2 from the germline V gene are MGHRA and YSYEKL. This CDR3 contains 12 residues. V lost 2 bases to trimming and J lost 9 bases, with 8 bases between them. As DNA, the CDR3 is TGCGCCAGCAGCCAACATTCCGGTGAGCAGTTCTTC. It yields the protein CASSQHSGEQFF.

This clonotype was observed a few times. The chain combines TRBV7-2 with TRBJ1-1; a weak D match, TRBD1 (5 bases). V was pared by 5 bases and J by 6 bases, with 10 bases between. The CDR3 is 12 amino acids. Germline CDR1 SGHTA, CDR2 FQGNSA. As DNA, the CDR3 is TGTGCCAGCAGCCGGACAAGCCCTGAAGCTTTCTTT. This codes for CASSRTSPEAFF.

This clonotype has just one count. V and J are TRBV12-5 and TRBJ1-5; the D is unclear. V lost 4 bases, J lost 1 base, and 14 bases lay in between. Per the germline V gene, CDR1 is LGHNT and CDR2 is FRNRAP. The CDR3 loop spans 16 amino acids. The CDR3 loop is CASGSVPRGSNQPQHF. CDR3 coding DNA: TGTGCTAGTGGTTCGGTACCCCGCGGGAGCAATCAGCCCCAGCATTTT.

This clonotype has more than one count but fewer than ten. J is TRBJ1-2 and V is TRBV5-1; unclear D gene. The CDR3 runs 14 residues. Trimming shortened V by 5 bases and J by 5 bases, and 16 bases separated the two germline ends. The V gene's germline CDR1 is SGHRS and CDR2 YFSETQ. CDR3 loop: CASRRAPSSYGYTF. The CDR3 region has the DNA TGCGCCAGCAGAAGGGCACCCTCGAGTTATGGCTACACCTTC.

CDR3 residues: CASSLGGLAFSSYNEQFF. DNA for the CDR3: TGCGCCAGCAGCTTAGGGGGACTAGCGTTTAGCTCCTACAATGAGCAGTTCTTC. The chain couples TRBV5-1 to TRBJ2-1; 10 bases fit TRBD2. Germline V gene lookup returns CDR1 SGHRS and CDR2 YFSETQ. The CDR3 has 18 amino acids. J lost 0 bases, V lost 2 bases, and 8 bases had no gene match.

A note on this clonotype: Sequence at one end of the junction differs from germline and may be a read error. This chain links TRBV11-2 with TRBJ2-2; D assignment may be TRBD1 or TRBD2 (7 bases each). The CDR3 loop spans 12 amino acids. Germline V gene lookup returns CDR1 SGHAT and CDR2 FQNNGV. The CDR3 DNA is TGTGCCGGCAGGGGGGGGCCCGGGGAGCTGTTTTTT. Protein sequence: CAGRGGPGELFF.

V is TRBV27 and J is TRBJ2-5; possible D gene TRBD2, 5 bases. Per germline, CDR1 MNHEY and CDR2 SMNVEV (reference sequence). The CDR3 consists of 14 residues. V was cut by 8 bases and J by 5 bases, with 18 bases left in between. CDR3 in DNA: TGTGCCAGCCGGATCAGCCCGGGGTTGGAGACCCAGTACTTC. It specifies CASRISPGLETQYF.

The J gene is TRBJ2-1, the V gene TRBV6-6, with TRBD1 as a possible D gene (6 bases). V lost 7 bases, J lost 0 bases, and 13 bases lay in between. CDR3 length: 15 residues. Per germline, CDR1 MNHNY and CDR2 SVGAGI (reference sequence). CDR3 loop: CASIRTDRSYNEQFF. The DNA for the CDR3 is TGTGCCAGCATCAGGACAGACCGCTCCTACAATGAGCAGTTCTTC.

The chain is built from TRBV7-9 and TRBJ2-2; D may be TRBD2 (5 bases). This CDR3 is built from 13 residues. Looked up from germline, CDR1 is SEHNR and CDR2 is FQNEAQ (reference sequence). Trimming cost V 4 bases and J 10 bases, with 13 bases left between them. The chain's CDR3 is CASSSLVGVELFF. CDR3 in DNA: TGTGCCAGCAGCTCGCTGGTGGGAGTGGAGCTGTTTTTT.

CDR3 region: CASSEVLQAQETQYF. DNA for the CDR3: TGTGCCAGCAGTGAAGTCCTCCAGGCCCAAGAGACCCAGTACTTC. The V gene is TRBV2, the J gene TRBJ2-5; no reliable D call. V gave up 1 base and J gave up 1 base, with 10 bases separating them. The germline V gene has CDR1 SNHLY and CDR2 FYNNEI. This CDR3 region has 15 residues.

The rearrangement links TRBV7-2 to TRBJ2-3; 7 nucleotides align to TRBD2. The CDR3 runs 15 residues. J lost 1 base, V lost 2 bases, and 3 bases had no gene match. The germline V gene has CDR1 SGHTA and CDR2 FQGNSA. The CDR3 nucleotides are TGTGCCAGCAGCTTATCGGCGGGGGGCACAGATACGCAGTATTTT. Its protein product is CASSLSAGGTDTQYF.

The chain combines TRBV19 with TRBJ2-7; 11 nucleotides line up with TRBD2. Trimming cost V 10 bases and J 2 bases; bases outside gene matches: 4. In germline, CDR1 is LNHDA, CDR2 SQIVND (reference sequence). This CDR3 has 13 amino acids. CDR3 amino acids: CATGTSGTYEQYF. The CDR3 DNA follows: TGTGCCACCGGGACTAGCGGTACCTACGAGCAGTACTTC.

The chain recombines TRBV27 with TRBJ1-5; 8 bases agree with TRBD1. Germline V gives CDR1 MNHEY, CDR2 SMNVEV (reference sequence). V was pared by 7 bases and J by 9 bases, with 26 bases of the junction left unmatched. This CDR3 region has 19 residues. The CDR3 nucleotides are TGTGCCAGCATACCCCTAAGTTCGGCGTCCGCCAGGGGGCATAGGCCCCAGCATTTT. Protein product: CASIPLSSASARGHRPQHF.

The chain has TRBV27 and TRBJ2-1, with D perhaps assigned TRBD1 or TRBD2 (6 bases each). V lost 2 bases, J lost 6 bases, and 11 bases lay in between. CDR1 is MNHEY, CDR2 SMNVEV, per germline (reference sequence). The CDR3 length is 14 residues. CDR3 bases: TGTGCCAGCAGTTTAGTGGGGGGCCTCAATGAGCAGTTCTTC. Its translation: CASSLVGGLNEQFF.

The gene calls are TRBV5-5 and TRBJ2-3, with TRBD1 matching over 8 bases. The ends lost 4 bases at V and 2 bases at J; junction bases unmatched: 6. The germline V gene encodes CDR1 SGHKS and CDR2 YYEKEE (reference sequence). The CDR3 has 15 residues. CDR3 bases: TGTGCCAGCAGCGTAGCGGACAGGGACACAGATACGCAGTATTTT. It yields the protein CASSVADRDTDTQYF.

The chain joins TRBV4-1 to TRBJ2-2; TRBD2 is a possible D gene (6 bases). The CDR3 sequence is 17 residues long. Trimming cost V 4 bases and J 4 bases, with 19 bases left between them. CDR1 and CDR2 (germline): MGHRA, YSYEKL. The CDR3 DNA reads TGCGCCAGCAGCCCCCGGGACGGGAGAAGCGGCACCGGGGAGCTGTTTTTT. As protein: CASSPRDGRSGTGELFF.

The chain combines TRBV27 with TRBJ2-7; 7 bases are a match to TRBD1. CDR3 length equals 17 residues. Germline V CDR1 and CDR2: MNHEY, SMNVEV (reference sequence). Trimming at V came to 0 bases and at J to 4 bases, leaving 12 bases not matched to a gene. In DNA, the CDR3 is TGTGCCAGCAGTTTATCGGGTCAGGGCAGGGGGACATACGAGCAGTACTTC. This encodes CASSLSGQGRGTYEQYF.